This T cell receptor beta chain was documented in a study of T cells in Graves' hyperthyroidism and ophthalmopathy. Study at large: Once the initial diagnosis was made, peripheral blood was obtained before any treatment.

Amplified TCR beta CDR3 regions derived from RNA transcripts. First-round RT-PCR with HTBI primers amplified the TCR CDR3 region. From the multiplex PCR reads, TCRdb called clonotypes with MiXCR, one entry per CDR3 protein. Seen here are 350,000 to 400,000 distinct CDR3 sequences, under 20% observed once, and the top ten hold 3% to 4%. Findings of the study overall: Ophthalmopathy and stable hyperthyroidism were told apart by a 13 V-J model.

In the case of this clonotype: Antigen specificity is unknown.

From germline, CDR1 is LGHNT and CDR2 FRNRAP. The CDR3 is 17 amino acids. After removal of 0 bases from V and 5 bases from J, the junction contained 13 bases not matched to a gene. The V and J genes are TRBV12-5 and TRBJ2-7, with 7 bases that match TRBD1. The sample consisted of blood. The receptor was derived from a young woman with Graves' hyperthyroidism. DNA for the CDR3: TGTGCTAGTGGTTTGGTACGGTGGTACAGGGGTTCCCACGAGCAGTACTTC. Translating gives CASGLVRWYRGSHEQYF.